These 15 T cell receptor beta chains came from one sample sequenced in a study of OX40 agonist ivuxolimab in advanced cancers. To prepare the library, the immunoSEQ multiplex PCR assay was applied. The source is immuneACCESS, and TCRdb retained only in-frame sequences with V and J called. Part of the clones is not carried over; for the studies checked, unresolved V genes explain less than half of this, and the remainder is unexplained. In this sample the table shows some 64,000 clones, roughly 90% of which occur a single time. The ten largest clones capture under 3.5% of the sample. The material was CD4+ or CD8+ T cells sorted from blood, obtained in a trial of the OX40 agonist ivuxolimab. Receptor source: an adult with an advanced solid tumor such as melanoma, head and neck, liver or kidney cancer.

The chain couples TRBV19 to TRBJ1-3; D perhaps matches TRBD1 (5 bases). The ends were cut back, 8 bases at V and 4 bases at J, with 18 bases in the middle. The CDR3 has 15 amino acids. Germline lookup yields CDR1 LNHDA and CDR2 SQIVND (reference sequence). CDR3 in DNA: TGTGCCAGTTTGAGGGGATCTCGTGGAGGAAACACCATATATTTT. Its translation: CASLRGSRGGNTIYF.

The chain combines TRBV6-6 with TRBJ2-1; 7 bases align to TRBD1. V gave up 2 bases and J gave up 15 bases; unmatched junction bases: 10. The CDR3 length is 13 residues. Germline assignment: CDR1 MNHNY and CDR2 SVGAGI (reference sequence). This CDR3 reads CASSYPGQERGFF. As DNA, the CDR3 is TGTGCCAGCAGTTACCCAGGACAGGAACGGGGGTTCTTC.

The chain uses TRBV5-4 and TRBJ2-2; 13 positions match TRBD2. This CDR3 contains 18 residues. Germline loops: CDR1 SGHNT, CDR2 YYREEE (reference sequence). Unmatched junction bases numbered 7, after V lost 3 bases and J lost 2 bases. CDR3 protein: CASSSGLAGVGNTGELFF. The CDR3 region has the DNA TGTGCCAGCAGCTCCGGACTAGCGGGAGTCGGTAACACCGGGGAGCTGTTTTTT.

Points on this clone: One end of the junction fails to match germline, which may point to a read error. The CDR3 reads CASSPLRGSKEKLFF. The CDR3 DNA sequence: TGTGCCAGCAGCCCTCTACGCGGGTCTAAGGAAAAACTGTTTTTT. V gene TRBV16 combines with J gene TRBJ1-4; no clear D gene. Germline V gene sequence: CDR1 KGHSY, CDR2 FQNENV. This CDR3 is built from 15 residues.

The chain uses TRBV28 and TRBJ2-5; maybe TRBD1 (6 bases). V dropped 5 bases and J dropped 2 bases, with 12 bases sitting between them. Looked up from germline, CDR1 is MDHEN and CDR2 is SYDVKM. This CDR3 has 14 amino acids. The DNA for the CDR3 is TGTGCCAGCAGTCGTCGGCAGGGGCAAGAGACCCAGTACTTC. Residues: CASSRRQGQETQYF.

V usage is TRBV6-6 and J usage is TRBJ2-5, with D possibly matching TRBD1 (5 bases). There are 15 residues in the CDR3. Trimming left V 5 bases short and J 0 bases short, with 13 bases between. Per the germline V gene, CDR1 is MNHNY and CDR2 is SVGAGI (reference sequence). CDR3 coding DNA: TGTGCCAGCAGTCTCGGCAGGGCAAACCAAGAGACCCAGTACTTC. Protein: CASSLGRANQETQYF.

The chain is built from TRBV5-1 and TRBJ1-2; 9 bases are a match to TRBD1. Trimming took 4 bases from V and 6 from J; bases not matched to a gene: 7. The CDR3 runs to 14 residues. CDR1 and CDR2 from the germline V gene are SGHRS and YFSETQ. As DNA, the CDR3 is TGCGCCAGCAGCGAAATCCGACAGGGGGATGGCTACACCTTC. Amino acid sequence: CASSEIRQGDGYTF.

The V call is TRBV18, the J call TRBJ2-7; D not certain. The CDR3 spans 14 residues. V was clipped by 0 bases and J by 6 bases, with 12 bases between them. Germline lookup yields CDR1 KGHSH and CDR2 LQKENI. CDR3 coding DNA: TGTGCCAGCTCACCACCCGCGGATCCACGCGAGCAGTACTTC. Protein: CASSPPADPREQYF.

V usage is TRBV7-9 and J usage is TRBJ2-1; 10 positions agree with TRBD2. The CDR3 has 16 amino acids. Trimming took 6 bases from V and 5 from J; bases not matched to a gene: 10. CDR1 is SEHNR, CDR2 FQNEAQ, per germline (reference sequence). CDR3 protein: CASRTPGTSEDNEQFF. The CDR3 bases are TGTGCCAGCAGAACACCCGGGACTAGCGAGGACAATGAGCAGTTCTTC.

This clone was seen a single time. The rearrangement uses TRBV9 and TRBJ1-2; the match to TRBD1 covers 10 bases. This CDR3 has 14 residues. Germline CDR1 SGDLS, CDR2 YYNGEE. With 3 bases clipped from V and 8 bases from J, the junction kept 7 bases outside the gene matches. In DNA form, the CDR3 reads TGTGCCAGCAGCGCTAGTGGGACAGGGGTGGGCTACACCTTC. Amino acid sequence: CASSASGTGVGYTF.

J is TRBJ1-2 and V is TRBV6-1; TRBD1 matches 10 bases. The germline V gene has CDR1 MNHNS and CDR2 SASEGT. V dropped 6 bases and J dropped 6; count of bases not matched to a gene: 4. The CDR3 contains 13 residues. Here the CDR3 reads CASRRTGGDGYTF. The CDR3 coding sequence is TGTGCCAGCAGAAGGACAGGGGGGGATGGCTACACCTTC.

The rearrangement joins TRBV5-1 to TRBJ2-7; 7 bases are a match to TRBD1. V shed 4 bases, J shed 6 bases, and the junction held 4 bases outside the gene matches. Germline V gene data show CDR1 as SGHRS and CDR2 as YFSETQ. The CDR3 extends over 12 amino acids. CDR3 sequence reads: CASSQNRGEQYF. Here the CDR3 DNA reads TGCGCCAGCAGCCAAAACAGGGGCGAGCAGTACTTC.

The rearrangement uses TRBV5-1 and TRBJ1-2; D is perhaps TRBD1 (5 bases). The CDR3 loop spans 13 amino acids. The germline V and J ends were trimmed by 5 bases and 4 bases, with 12 bases remaining between them. Looked up from germline, CDR1 is SGHRS and CDR2 is YFSETQ. The DNA of the CDR3 is TGCGCCAGCAGATATACAGGCCTCTATGGCTACACCTTC. Encoded protein: CASRYTGLYGYTF. Complete variable domain (other parts from reference TRBV5-1 and TRBJ1-2): KAGVTQTPRYLIKTRGQQVTLSCSPISGHRSVSWYQQTPGQGLQFLFEYFSETQRNKGNFPGRFSGRQFSNSRSEMNVSTLELGDSALYLCASRYTGLYGYTFGSGTRLTVV.

This sequence joins TRBV30 and TRBJ2-5; TRBD1 matches 8 bases. Germline V gene data show CDR1 as GTSNPN and CDR2 as SVGIG (reference sequence). This CDR3 is 14 amino acids long. V was clipped by 2 bases and J by 1 base; unmatched bases: 3. CDR3 bases: TGTGCCTGGAGTAGGACAGGGCTCCAAGAGACCCAGTACTTC. It codes for CAWSRTGLQETQYF. The full variable domain, its missing parts supplied by reference TRBV30 and TRBJ2-5, is SQTIHQWPATLVQPVGSPLSLECTVEGTSNPNLYWYRQAAGRGLQLLFYSVGIGQISSEVPQNLSASRPQDRQFILSSKKLLLSDSGFYLCAWSRTGLQETQYFGPGTRLLVL.

The chain uses TRBV5-6 and TRBJ2-7, with 9 nucleotides matching TRBD2. This CDR3 comprises 14 residues. Per germline, CDR1 SGHDT and CDR2 YYEEEE. Trimming cost V 6 bases and J 3 bases; bases outside gene matches: 7. CDR3 in DNA: TGTGCCAGCACTATAGCGGGAGAACTCTACGAGCAGTACTTC. Translating it yields CASTIAGELYEQYF.